Presented here are 16 T cell receptor beta chains from one specimen sequenced in a study of radiotherapy plus CTLA-4 blockade in lung cancer. Method: immunoSEQ multiplex PCR; TCRdb's copy keeps in-frame clones and lacks some. The data contain nearly 110,000 clones, roughly 84% of them singletons. The sample was peripheral blood, taken from a patient treated with radiotherapy plus ipilimumab. The receptors originated from a human donor with non-small cell lung cancer that progressed on radiotherapy plus ipilimumab. Some clones in this sample may be carry-over from other donors' samples.

The genes are TRBV6-5 and TRBJ1-4, with D unclear. The V gene's germline CDR1 is MNHEY and CDR2 SVGAGI. The CDR3 spans 16 residues. Between the trimmed V and J ends, which lost 0 bases and 3 bases, there was a span of 11 bases. For the CDR3, the DNA is TGTGCCAGCAGTTACTCGAAGAGTATGGCTAATGAAAAACTGTTTTTT. As protein: CASSYSKSMANEKLFF.

V and J are TRBV5-1 and TRBJ1-6; a possible D gene is TRBD1 (5 bases). CDR3 size: 12 residues. V lost 2 bases, J lost 8 bases, and 5 bases lay in between. The germline V gene encodes CDR1 SGHRS and CDR2 YFSETQ. As DNA, the CDR3 is TGCGCCAGCAGCTTACAGGATTCACCCCTCCACTTT. This gives the protein CASSLQDSPLHF.

V is TRBV7-2 and J is TRBJ2-7, with TRBD2 identical over 10 bases. The junction had 9 bases not matched to a gene; V was cut back by 2 bases and J by 5 bases. The V gene's germline CDR1 is SGHTA and CDR2 FQGNSA. The CDR3 is 16 residues long. The CDR3 sequence: CASSLSPSGGKNEQYF. CDR3 sequence (DNA): TGTGCCAGCAGCTTAAGTCCTAGCGGGGGAAAGAACGAGCAGTACTTC.

The J gene is TRBJ2-2, the V gene TRBV4-3; D gene unclear. The length of the CDR3 is 14 residues. Per the germline V gene, CDR1 is LGHNA and CDR2 is YSLEER. The V and J ends lost 1 base and 5 bases respectively, with 8 bases between them. The CDR3 bases are TGCGCCAGCAGCCAAGTAGGATTGACCGGGGAGCTGTTTTTT. This encodes CASSQVGLTGELFF.

The V call is TRBV10-2, the J call TRBJ1-2, with D maybe TRBD1 (5 bases). V was clipped by 5 bases and J by 8 bases, with 18 bases between them. The CDR3 runs 14 residues. Germline-derived CDR1 and CDR2 are WSHSY and SAAADI. CDR3 protein: CASSWGGAAGGYTF. The CDR3 DNA reads TGCGCCAGCAGTTGGGGGGGAGCGGCCGGAGGCTACACCTTC.

This clone was seen more than once but under ten times. This chain links TRBV5-1 with TRBJ2-7; D possibly corresponds to TRBD1 (6 bases). The CDR3 length is 14 residues. Germline assignment: CDR1 SGHRS and CDR2 YFSETQ. V shed 3 bases and J shed 2 bases, with 12 bases lying between them. The CDR3 nucleotides read TGCGCCAGCAGCTGGTGGCAGGGGACCTACGAGCAGTACTTC. This gives the protein CASSWWQGTYEQYF.

This chain uses TRBV5-1 with TRBJ2-1; TRBD2 aligns across 11 bases. V lost 3 bases and J lost 10; bases outside the gene matches: 6. This CDR3 is 14 amino acids long. Germline CDR1 reads SGHRS; CDR2 reads YFSETQ. CDR3 nucleotides: TGCGCCAGCAGCTATAGCGGGGGGGCGGGAGAGCAGTTCTTC. Protein sequence: CASSYSGGAGEQFF.

DNA for the CDR3: TGTGCCAGCAGTCGCCACACCTACGAGCAGTACTTC. Translated, it gives CASSRHTYEQYF. The chain is built from TRBV2 and TRBJ2-7; D call uncertain. Between the trimmed V and J ends, which lost 5 bases and 2 bases, there was a span of 7 bases. The V gene's germline CDR1 is SNHLY and CDR2 FYNNEI. This CDR3 is built from 12 residues.

Only a few counts were recorded for this clone. The chain is built from TRBV15 and TRBJ1-4; D gene ambiguous. V lost 0 bases to trimming and J lost 6 bases, with 2 bases between them. The CDR3 spans 12 residues. The germline V gene has CDR1 LNHNV and CDR2 YYDKDF (reference sequence). CDR3 sequence (DNA): TGTGCCACCAGCAGAGATCATGAAAAACTGTTTTTT. It encodes CATSRDHEKLFF. Combining the CDR3 with reference TRBV15 and TRBJ1-4 gives the whole variable domain DAMVIQNPRYQVTQFGKPVTLSCSQTLNHNVMYWYQQKSSQAPKLLFHYYDKDFNNEADTPDNFQSRRPNTSFCFLDIRSPGLGDTAMYLCATSRDHEKLFFGSGTQLSVL.

Of note for this clone: Within the sample, other DNA sequences also encode this same CDR3. The chain joins TRBV5-1 to TRBJ2-5; D gene unclear. CDR3 length: 14 amino acids. V lost 0 bases to trimming and J lost 0 bases, with 6 bases between them. Germline CDR1 is SGHRS and CDR2 is YFSETQ. CDR3 protein: CASSLAGNQETQYF. CDR3 sequence (DNA): TGCGCCAGCAGCTTGGCAGGAAACCAAGAGACCCAGTACTTC.

This clone has only a few counts. The same CDR3 arises from other DNA sequences in this sample as well. The rearrangement uses TRBV5-1 and TRBJ1-3; D call uncertain. This CDR3 contains 14 residues. Germline CDR1 is SGHRS and CDR2 is YFSETQ. Trimming stripped 2 bases from V and 0 bases from J, with 6 bases between. CDR3 region: CASSLGSSGNTIYF. CDR3 DNA sequence: TGCGCCAGCAGCTTAGGGAGCTCTGGAAACACCATATATTTT.

This sequence joins TRBV5-4 and TRBJ2-7; TRBD1 aligns across 8 bases. The V gene end was trimmed by 0 bases and the J gene end by 7 bases; junction bases not matched to a gene: 6. CDR1 and CDR2 (germline): SGHNT, YYREEE (reference sequence). This CDR3 region has 14 residues. CDR3 in amino acids: CASSLVRGTGEQYF. The CDR3 DNA is TGTGCCAGCAGCTTGGTTAGGGGGACAGGAGAGCAGTACTTC.

The gene calls are TRBV2 and TRBJ2-3; 7 bases align to TRBD2. CDR1 SNHLY and CDR2 FYNNEI come from the germline V gene. This CDR3 comprises 14 residues. The junction had 11 bases not matched to a gene; V was cut back by 0 bases and J by 14 bases. CDR3 nucleotide sequence: TGTGCCAGCAGTGAAGCGATAGGACTAGTTGCGTCGTATTTT. Amino acid sequence: CASSEAIGLVASYF.

The chain is built from TRBV5-6 and TRBJ1-5; D gene ambiguous. The ends were cut back, 0 bases at V and 5 bases at J, with 3 bases in the middle. CDR3 length: 12 residues. Germline V gene data show CDR1 as SGHDT and CDR2 as YYEEEE. CDR3 sequence (DNA): TGTGCCAGCAGCTTGGCGGATCAGCCCCAGCATTTT. The encoded protein is CASSLADQPQHF. Filled out from reference TRBV5-6 and TRBJ1-5, the complete variable domain reads DAGVTQSPTHLIKTRGQQVTLRCSPKSGHDTVSWYQQALGQGPQFIFQYYEEEERQRGNFPDRFSGHQFPNYSSELNVNALLLGDSALYLCASSLADQPQHFGDGTRLSIL.

The chain carries TRBV7-9 and TRBJ2-5; D perhaps matches TRBD2 (7 bases). V was trimmed by 5 bases and J by 5 bases, leaving 15 bases between them. CDR3 length: 14 residues. Per the germline V gene, CDR1 is SEHNR and CDR2 is FQNEAQ (reference sequence). The CDR3 DNA is TGTGCCAGCAGCGGTGGGGGGGGCATGGAGACCCAGTACTTC. It encodes CASSGGGGMETQYF.

V and J are TRBV7-3 and TRBJ1-6; TRBD1 is a possible D gene (5 bases). V lost 1 base, J lost 6 bases, and 7 bases lay in between. Germline-derived CDR1 and CDR2 are SGHTA and FQGTGA. The CDR3 spans 14 residues. The CDR3 coding sequence is TGTGCCAGCAGCTTAATGGGGACTAATTCACCCCTCCACTTT. This codes for CASSLMGTNSPLHF. The whole variable domain, remainder taken from reference TRBV7-3 and TRBJ1-6, is GAGVSQTPSNKVTEKGKYVELRCDPISGHTALYWYRQSLGQGPEFLIYFQGTGAADDSGLPNDRFFAVRPEGSVSTLKIQRTERGDSAVYLCASSLMGTNSPLHFGNGTRLTVT.